Below are 31 T cell receptor beta chains sequenced from a single sample in a study of patients and donors after allogeneic stem cell transplantation. TCRdb redid the calling of the RT-PCR reads with MiXCR, one entry per CDR3 protein. The sample lists about 30,000 distinct CDR3 sequences; about 8% were seen once. The sample comprised blood, either unsorted or a sorted T cell fraction (not recorded which). These receptors came from a human donor who was either an allogeneic HSCT recipient or a stem cell or donor lymphocyte infusion donor (not recorded which). It is not recorded whose cells these are; they may come from a transplant donor.

This clonotype has only a few counts. The J gene is TRBJ1-1, the V gene TRBV6-2 or TRBV6-3; no definite D call. Deletions cut 2 bases from V and 3 bases from J, with 10 bases between. Germline CDR1 reads MNHEY; CDR2 reads SVGEGT. CDR3 length: 14 residues. Written as DNA, the CDR3 is TGTGCCAGCAGTTACCTCGGGTCGGACACTGAAGCTTTCTTT. Translating it yields CASSYLGSDTEAFF.

This clonotype was seen repeatedly, ten times or more. The chain is built from TRBV28 and TRBJ2-7, with 10 bases fitting TRBD2. Germline trimming cut 3 bases from V and 6 bases from J; bases unmatched to any gene: 8. CDR1 and CDR2 (germline): MDHEN, SYDVKM. The CDR3 covers 15 residues. CDR3 coding DNA: TGTGCCAGCAGTTTCCTAAGGACTAGCGGAAGCGAGCAGTACTTC. Translated, it gives CASSFLRTSGSEQYF. The full variable domain, with the rest looked up from reference TRBV28 and TRBJ2-7, is DVKVTQSSRYLVKRTGEKVFLECVQDMDHENMFWYRQDPGLGLRLIYFSYDVKMKEKGDIPEGYSVSREKKERFSLILESASTNQTSMYLCASSFLRTSGSEQYFGPGTRLTVT.

This clonotype has at least ten counts. The chain couples TRBV7-4 to TRBJ1-6; weak D call: TRBD1 (6 bases). V was pared by 5 bases and J by 7 bases, with 18 bases between. The CDR3 is made up of 16 amino acids. Per the germline V gene, CDR1 is SGHVT and CDR2 is SQSDAQ. CDR3: CASSHTTRGRNSPLHF. The CDR3 DNA is TGTGCCAGCAGCCATACTACCAGGGGCCGGAATTCACCCCTCCACTTT.

The rearrangement joins TRBV28 to TRBJ1-1; D uncertain. Germline values: CDR1 MDHEN, CDR2 SYDVKM. Trimming stripped 8 bases from V and 6 bases from J, with 16 bases between. The CDR3 sequence is 13 residues long. The CDR3: CASSTNLIPEAFF. The CDR3 DNA sequence: TGTGCCAGCTCGACAAACCTGATCCCTGAAGCTTTCTTT.

This clonotype was seen ten or more times. The chain joins TRBV12-3 or TRBV12-4 to TRBJ2-5, with D possibly being TRBD2 (6 bases). V lost 4 bases, J lost 2 bases, and 11 bases lay in between. The length of the CDR3 is 14 residues. The CDR3 bases are TGTGCCAGCAGTTCCCGGGACTTACAAGAGACCCAGTACTTC. It is translated as CASSSRDLQETQYF.

This clonotype was recorded only once. V gene TRBV5-1 combines with J gene TRBJ1-2, with TRBD1 as a possible D gene (6 bases). This CDR3 contains 15 residues. Germline loops: CDR1 SGHRS, CDR2 YFSETQ. V lost 6 bases, J lost 4 bases, and 19 bases lay in between. CDR3 sequence reads: CASTPIPDRSYGYTF. The CDR3 bases are TGCGCCAGCACCCCTATCCCGGACAGAAGCTATGGCTACACCTTC.

This clonotype has a handful of counts. The chain links TRBV6-5 to TRBJ1-5; D gene unclear. Trimming took off 4 bases at V and 0 bases at J, with 13 bases between the two ends. CDR1 is MNHEY, CDR2 SVGAGI, per germline. The CDR3 sequence is 16 residues long. DNA for the CDR3: TGTGCCAGCAGTTCCGTGGCCAGAGATAGCAATCAGCCCCAGCATTTT. This translates into CASSSVARDSNQPQHF.

The table lists this clonotype with many counts. The rearrangement joins TRBV7-3 to TRBJ2-1; D remains unclear. V gave up 5 bases and J gave up 10 bases, with 15 bases separating them. The germline CDR1 and CDR2 sequences are SGHTA and FQGTGA. The CDR3 length is 13 residues. The CDR3 sequence: CASSPQGLQEQFF. In DNA form, the CDR3 reads TGTGCCAGCAGCCCCCAAGGGCTTCAGGAGCAGTTCTTC.

The V gene is TRBV6-1, the J gene TRBJ1-3; 8 bases are a match to TRBD1. Germline assignment: CDR1 MNHNS and CDR2 SASEGT. V shed 6 bases, J shed 6 bases, and the junction held 10 bases outside the gene matches. The CDR3 loop spans 15 amino acids. The CDR3 here is CASRAGTGLLNTIYF. Here the CDR3 DNA reads TGTGCCAGCAGGGCCGGGACAGGACTTCTAAACACCATATATTTT.

This clonotype has a count of ten or more. V usage is TRBV7-9 and J usage is TRBJ1-2; D unresolved. Germline assignment: CDR1 SEHNR and CDR2 FQNEAQ (reference sequence). V lost 8 bases, J lost 4 bases, and 17 bases lay in between. This CDR3 has 14 residues. The CDR3 here is CASWGQGPFYGYTF. Here the CDR3 DNA reads TGTGCCAGCTGGGGTCAAGGTCCTTTCTATGGCTACACCTTC.

Ten or more counts support this clonotype. V usage is TRBV19 and J usage is TRBJ1-4, with D perhaps TRBD1 (5 bases). Germline CDR1 and CDR2: LNHDA and SQIVND (reference sequence). This CDR3 region has 14 residues. V was shortened by 3 bases and J by 8 bases, with 13 bases between the two germline ends. The CDR3 DNA reads TGTGCCAGTAGTATCGAGAGGGGACGCGAAAAACTGTTTTTT. The encoded protein is CASSIERGREKLFF.

The CDR3: CASSISGQGEMNTEAFF. CDR3 DNA sequence: TGTGCCAGTAGTATAAGCGGACAGGGGGAAATGAACACTGAAGCTTTCTTT. The V and J genes are TRBV19 and TRBJ1-1; the match to TRBD1 covers 10 bases. The CDR3 covers 17 residues. Germline V gene sequence: CDR1 LNHDA, CDR2 SQIVND (reference sequence). The trim removed 2 bases at V and 0 bases at J, leaving 6 bases unmatched.

This clonotype was seen at least ten times. This chain uses TRBV29-1 with TRBJ2-3; D possibly corresponds to TRBD2 (5 bases). The ends were cut back, 4 bases at V and 1 base at J, with 15 bases in the middle. This CDR3 has 15 residues. Looked up from germline, CDR1 is SQVTM and CDR2 is ANQGSEA. CDR3 residues: CSVVGSALRTDTQYF. The CDR3 DNA follows: TGCAGCGTTGTTGGTAGCGCCCTCCGCACAGATACGCAGTATTTT.

This clonotype occurred many times. The genes are TRBV20-1 and TRBJ2-7; 9 bases map to TRBD1. V trimming: 6 bases; J trimming: 4 bases; junction bases outside the gene matches: 7. There are 13 residues in the CDR3. Germline V gives CDR1 DFQATT, CDR2 SNEGSKA (reference sequence). The CDR3 sequence: CSARQGGAYEQYF. The CDR3 DNA reads TGCAGTGCCAGACAGGGGGGGGCTTACGAGCAGTACTTC.

This clonotype was seen ten or more times. The chain is built from TRBV7-9 and TRBJ2-7; a possible D gene is TRBD1 (5 bases). V shed 2 bases and J shed 4 bases, with 15 bases lying between them. The CDR3 length is 15 residues. Looked up from germline, CDR1 is SEHNR and CDR2 is FQNEAQ (reference sequence). CDR3 residues: CASSLNLGAGYEQYF. The CDR3 DNA sequence: TGTGCCAGCAGCTTAAATTTAGGGGCAGGTTACGAGCAGTACTTC. The full variable domain, completed using reference TRBV7-9 and TRBJ2-7, is DTGVSQNPRHKITKRGQNVTFRCDPISEHNRLYWYRQTLGQGPEFLTYFQNEAQLEKSRLLSDRFSAERPKGSFSTLEIQRTEQGDSAMYLCASSLNLGAGYEQYFGPGTRLTVT.

The chain uses TRBV4-1 and TRBJ1-5; TRBD1 is a possible D gene (5 bases). V dropped 4 bases and J dropped 6 bases, with 16 bases sitting between them. The CDR3 spans 15 residues. Germline values: CDR1 MGHRA, CDR2 YSYEKL. CDR3 residues: CASSPRWGSPQPQHF. Written as DNA, the CDR3 is TGCGCCAGCAGCCCAAGATGGGGGAGTCCTCAGCCCCAGCATTTT.

The gene calls are TRBV30 and TRBJ1-1; D is undetermined. Trimming pared 4 bases from V and 1 base from J, leaving 16 bases between. This CDR3 is built from 15 residues. Germline loops: CDR1 GTSNPN, CDR2 SVGIG (reference sequence). The CDR3 is CAWNSRVGANTEAFF. DNA of the CDR3: TGTGCCTGGAACTCAAGGGTGGGAGCGAACACTGAAGCTTTCTTT.

The chain carries TRBV15 and TRBJ2-1; tentatively, D is TRBD2 (6 bases). CDR3 length equals 22 residues. Trimming pared 1 base from V and 3 bases from J, leaving 31 bases between. Germline V gives CDR1 LNHNV, CDR2 YYDKDF (reference sequence). The DNA of the CDR3 is TGTGCCACCAGCAGAGTCCTCCGGCGGGGACTCCCCACCCTTAAGCGCTACAATGAGCAGTTCTTC. Translating gives CATSRVLRRGLPTLKRYNEQFF.

This clonotype was found many times. V is TRBV10-3 and J is TRBJ1-2; D is uncertain. The CDR3 length is 12 residues. Germline CDR1 reads ENHRY; CDR2 reads SYGVKD. With 4 bases removed from V and 6 bases from J, the gap between germline ends came to 9 bases. DNA of the CDR3: TGTGCCATCAGTGTTAGCAGCGATGGCTACACCTTC. This sequence encodes CAISVSSDGYTF.

This clonotype was found many times. This sequence joins TRBV10-2 and TRBJ2-2; perhaps TRBD2 as D (5 bases). Trimming removed 3 bases from V and 5 bases from J, with 10 bases in between. The CDR3 is made up of 14 amino acids. From germline, CDR1 is WSHSY and CDR2 SAAADI. In nucleotides, the CDR3 is TGCGCCAGCAGTGAATCGGGATTAACCGGGGAGCTGTTTTTT. Translated: CASSESGLTGELFF.

This clonotype was counted ten times or more. The chain uses TRBV10-1 and TRBJ1-1; D may be TRBD1 (5 bases). V was pared by 2 bases and J by 2 bases, with 9 bases between. Germline V gene data show CDR1 as WNHNN and CDR2 as SYGVQD (reference sequence). The CDR3 loop spans 14 amino acids. CDR3 nucleotides: TGCGCCAGCAGTGAGGCGGGACCCAACACTGAAGCTTTCTTT. Translated, it gives CASSEAGPNTEAFF.

At least ten counts were recorded for this clonotype. The rearrangement links TRBV27 to TRBJ2-5; maybe TRBD2 (6 bases). Germline V lookup: CDR1 MNHEY, CDR2 SMNVEV (reference sequence). The CDR3 is made up of 13 amino acids. Trimming removed 4 bases at V and 4 bases at J, with 10 bases between. The CDR3 coding sequence is TGTGCCAGCAGTTCCTTGGGGGGAGAGACCCAGTACTTC. It translates to CASSSLGGETQYF.

This clonotype was counted many times. The chain combines TRBV19 with TRBJ1-4; the match to TRBD1 covers 7 bases. Germline-derived CDR1 and CDR2 are LNHDA and SQIVND (reference sequence). J gave up 7 bases and V 3 bases, and 5 bases lay outside the gene matches. This CDR3 has 14 amino acids. The CDR3 loop is CASSMERGREKLFF. The CDR3 DNA follows: TGTGCCAGTAGTATGGAAAGGGGGCGTGAAAAACTGTTTTTT. The full variable domain, its missing parts supplied by reference TRBV19 and TRBJ1-4, is DGGITQSPKYLFRKEGQNVTLSCEQNLNHDAMYWYRQDPGQGLRLIYYSQIVNDFQKGDIAEGYSVSREKKESFPLTVTSAQKNPTAFYLCASSMERGREKLFFGSGTQLSVL.

The chain uses TRBV30 and TRBJ2-3, with D possibly being TRBD1 (5 bases). CDR1 is GTSNPN and CDR2 is SVGIG in the germline V gene (reference sequence). The CDR3 runs to 14 residues. V was shortened by 7 bases and J by 0 bases, with 14 bases between the two germline ends. In DNA form, the CDR3 reads TGTGCCTCGGACAAGGGAACTAGCACAGATACGCAGTATTTT. Its translation is CASDKGTSTDTQYF.

There are many counts of this clonotype. The chain carries TRBV7-9 and TRBJ1-1; 9 bases line up with TRBD1. This CDR3 has 14 amino acids. Germline CDR1 SEHNR, CDR2 FQNEAQ (reference sequence). V was pared by 5 bases and J by 3 bases, with 4 bases of the junction left unmatched. CDR3 region: CASSETGGYTEAFF. Here the CDR3 DNA reads TGTGCCAGCAGCGAGACAGGGGGATACACTGAAGCTTTCTTT.

This clonotype has ten or more counts. The chain joins TRBV15 to TRBJ1-5; D is ambiguous. Germline V gives CDR1 LNHNV, CDR2 YYDKDF (reference sequence). Trimming removed 5 bases at V and 5 bases at J, with 13 bases between. The CDR3 is 14 residues long. CDR3 sequence reads: CATSFRRTYQPQHF. CDR3 DNA sequence: TGTGCCACCAGCTTCCGACGGACGTATCAGCCCCAGCATTTT.

This clonotype was observed many times. The chain combines TRBV5-1 with TRBJ2-3; TRBD2 agrees at 11 bases. Trimming removed 5 bases from V and 5 bases from J; junction bases left unmatched: 7. There are 15 residues in the CDR3. Germline V gene data show CDR1 as SGHRS and CDR2 as YFSETQ. CDR3 bases: TGCGCCAGCAGGACAGGACTAGCGGGTCAAGATACGCAGTATTTT. Amino acid sequence: CASRTGLAGQDTQYF. The entire variable domain, with the rest obtained from reference TRBV5-1 and TRBJ2-3, is as follows: KAGVTQTPRYLIKTRGQQVTLSCSPISGHRSVSWYQQTPGQGLQFLFEYFSETQRNKGNFPGRFSGRQFSNSRSEMNVSTLELGDSALYLCASRTGLAGQDTQYFGPGTRLTVL.

This clonotype is labeled as medium-sized (0.01 to 0.1%). The gene calls are TRBV3-1 and TRBJ1-1; tentative D call: TRBD1 (6 bases). CDR1 is LGHDT and CDR2 is YNNKEL in the germline V gene (reference sequence). This CDR3 has 14 amino acids. The ends were cut back, 7 bases at V and 1 base at J, with 13 bases in the middle. CDR3 nucleotides: TGTGCCAGCACTCGGGGGCGGAGGAACACTGAAGCTTTCTTT. This encodes CASTRGRRNTEAFF.

This clonotype was found many times. The chain recombines TRBV29-1 with TRBJ2-1; 8 nucleotides agree with TRBD2. Per the germline V gene, CDR1 is SQVTM and CDR2 is ANQGSEA. Trimming took 7 bases from V and 3 from J; bases not matched to a gene: 8. This CDR3 is built from 14 residues. DNA of the CDR3: TGCAGCGCGCGGGAGGCCCAAAGCTACAATGAGCAGTTCTTC. It codes for CSAREAQSYNEQFF.

This clonotype was recorded at least ten times. The J gene is TRBJ1-1, the V gene TRBV7-9, with TRBD1 matching over 8 bases. The CDR3 is made up of 13 amino acids. Losses at the gene ends were 7 bases for V and 3 bases for J; bases not matched to a gene: 4. Looked up from germline, CDR1 is SEHNR and CDR2 is FQNEAQ (reference sequence). The DNA for the CDR3 is TGTGCCAGCAAGCCGGGACAGGACACTGAAGCTTTCTTT. It translates to CASKPGQDTEAFF.

This chain links TRBV6-1 with TRBJ1-6; TRBD1 matches 7 bases. The germline gives CDR1 MNHNS, CDR2 SASEGT. The CDR3 loop spans 17 amino acids. Unmatched junction bases numbered 11, after V lost 3 bases and J lost 6 bases. CDR3 nucleotides: TGTGCCAGCAGTGAGGGGGTAGGGGACAGAAGTAATTCACCCCTCCACTTT. Its protein product is CASSEGVGDRSNSPLHF.